Following are 10 T cell receptor beta chains from one sample sequenced in a study of blood T cell repertoires in COVID-19. Profiling relied on immunoSEQ multiplex PCR, and the TCRdb table lists in-frame clones only, not all of them. The data hold around 20,000 clones, with roughly 87% observed a single time. The sample was peripheral blood. The receptor source for this set is a human donor in a cohort sampled during active COVID-19. The donor label of this sample is uncertain.

The chain employs TRBV5-1 and TRBJ1-1, with 7 bases that match TRBD1. CDR3 length equals 15 residues. Germline V gene lookup returns CDR1 SGHRS and CDR2 YFSETQ. After removal of 1 base from V and 3 bases from J, the junction contained 6 bases not matched to a gene. The CDR3 loop is CASSLSGGRYTEAFF. The CDR3 DNA reads as TGCGCCAGCAGCTTGTCAGGGGGTAGGTACACTGAAGCTTTCTTT.

V gene TRBV28 combines with J gene TRBJ2-7, with 7 bases aligning to TRBD2. Germline CDR1 MDHEN, CDR2 SYDVKM. V was pared by 6 bases and J by 6 bases, with 5 bases of the junction left unmatched. This CDR3 is built from 12 residues. The CDR3 here is CASSPLATEQYF. The CDR3 nucleotides read TGTGCCAGCAGCCCACTAGCGACCGAGCAGTACTTC.

This chain joins TRBV24-1 and TRBJ2-1; 8 bases fit TRBD1. With 4 bases clipped from V and 5 bases from J, the junction kept 6 bases outside the gene matches. This CDR3 spans 15 amino acids. Germline V CDR1 and CDR2: KGHDR, SFDVKD. The CDR3 nucleotides are TGTGCCACCAGTGACGCGACAGGGGCCCACAATGAGCAGTTCTTC. Its translation is CATSDATGAHNEQFF.

The chain is built from TRBV5-1 and TRBJ2-1, with 9 bases aligning to TRBD2. Germline loops: CDR1 SGHRS, CDR2 YFSETQ. The CDR3 runs to 16 residues. Trimming removed 0 bases from V and 6 bases from J; junction bases left unmatched: 7. CDR3 region: CASSLAVAGVSNEQFF. The CDR3 nucleotides are TGCGCCAGCAGCTTGGCGGTAGCGGGAGTTTCCAATGAGCAGTTCTTC.

The chain links TRBV4-1 to TRBJ2-7; tentative D call: TRBD2 (7 bases). Per germline, CDR1 MGHRA and CDR2 YSYEKL. This CDR3 spans 18 amino acids. Trimming left V 3 bases short and J 6 bases short, with 27 bases between. DNA of the CDR3: TGCGCCAGCAGCCATCAACCGCCGGGGAGGGGGACCCTCGGCGAGCAGTACTTC. It translates to CASSHQPPGRGTLGEQYF.

CDR3 DNA: TGTGCCACCAGCAGAGATGGGTCTAGTAGGAAGACCCAGTACTTC. This codes for CATSRDGSSRKTQYF. The rearrangement joins TRBV15 to TRBJ2-5; D call uncertain. The germline V and J ends were trimmed by 0 bases and 6 bases, with 14 bases remaining between them. Looked up from germline, CDR1 is LNHNV and CDR2 is YYDKDF (reference sequence). The CDR3 extends over 15 amino acids.

The chain employs TRBV27 and TRBJ1-2, with D uncertain. Germline CDR1 and CDR2: MNHEY and SMNVEV (reference sequence). Trimming left V 5 bases short and J 1 base short, with 14 bases between. This CDR3 is built from 15 residues. The CDR3 coding sequence is TGTGCCAGCAGTCCCTCGGGTCCGCTTAACTATGGCTACACCTTC. Protein sequence: CASSPSGPLNYGYTF.

The rearrangement links TRBV6-5 to TRBJ1-1; 11 nucleotides agree with TRBD1. CDR3 length equals 15 residues. The junction had 4 bases not matched to a gene; V was cut back by 7 bases and J by 0 bases. Germline-derived CDR1 and CDR2 are MNHEY and SVGAGI. The CDR3, as DNA: TGTGCCAGCACCAAGGACAGGGGGCTGAACACTGAAGCTTTCTTT. Its protein product is CASTKDRGLNTEAFF.

The rearrangement links TRBV6-5 to TRBJ1-1; TRBD1 aligns across 10 bases. This CDR3 comprises 15 residues. Germline CDR1 is MNHEY and CDR2 is SVGAGI. With 6 bases clipped from V and 4 bases from J, the junction kept 8 bases outside the gene matches. The CDR3 DNA sequence: TGTGCCAGCAGGGGCAGACAGGGGGCTCTCACTGAAGCTTTCTTT. Translation gives CASRGRQGALTEAFF.

This sequence joins TRBV7-6 and TRBJ1-6; D is uncertain. Germline lookup yields CDR1 SGHVS and CDR2 FNYEAQ. CDR3 size: 15 residues. Trimming cost V 0 bases and J 6 bases, with 9 bases left between them. Written as DNA, the CDR3 is TGTGCCAGCAGCTTAGCGCGCGGGCGTAATTCACCCCTCCACTTT. This gives the protein CASSLARGRNSPLHF.